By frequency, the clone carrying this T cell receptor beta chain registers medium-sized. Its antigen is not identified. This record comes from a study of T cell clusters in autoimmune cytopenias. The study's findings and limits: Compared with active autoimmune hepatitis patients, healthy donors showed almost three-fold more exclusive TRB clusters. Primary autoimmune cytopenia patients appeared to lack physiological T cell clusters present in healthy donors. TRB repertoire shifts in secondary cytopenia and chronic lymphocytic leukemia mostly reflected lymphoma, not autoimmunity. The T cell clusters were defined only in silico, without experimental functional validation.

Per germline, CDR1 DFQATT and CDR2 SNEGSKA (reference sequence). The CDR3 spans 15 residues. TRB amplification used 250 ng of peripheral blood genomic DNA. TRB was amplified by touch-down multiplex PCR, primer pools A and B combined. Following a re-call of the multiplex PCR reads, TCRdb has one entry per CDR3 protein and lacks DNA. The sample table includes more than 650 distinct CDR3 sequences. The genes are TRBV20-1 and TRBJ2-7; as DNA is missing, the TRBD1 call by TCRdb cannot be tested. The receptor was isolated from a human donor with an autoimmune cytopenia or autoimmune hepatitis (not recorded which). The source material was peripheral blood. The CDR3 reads CSANAAGQGISEQYF.